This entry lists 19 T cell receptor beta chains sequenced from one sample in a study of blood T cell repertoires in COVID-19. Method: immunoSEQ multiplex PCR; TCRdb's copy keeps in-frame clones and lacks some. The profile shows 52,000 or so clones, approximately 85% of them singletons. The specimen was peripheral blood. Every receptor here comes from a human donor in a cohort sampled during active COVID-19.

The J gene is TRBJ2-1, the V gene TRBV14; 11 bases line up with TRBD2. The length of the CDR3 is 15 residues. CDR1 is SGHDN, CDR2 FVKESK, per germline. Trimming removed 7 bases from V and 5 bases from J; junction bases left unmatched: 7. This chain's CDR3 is CASTLAGGPHNEQFF. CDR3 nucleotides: TGTGCCAGCACGCTAGCGGGAGGCCCCCACAATGAGCAGTTCTTC.

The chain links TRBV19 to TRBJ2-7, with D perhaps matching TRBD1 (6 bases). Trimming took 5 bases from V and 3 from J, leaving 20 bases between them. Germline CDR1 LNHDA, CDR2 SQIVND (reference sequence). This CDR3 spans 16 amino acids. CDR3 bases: TGTGCCAGTAGTCACAAGCGAACAGGGTACAGCTACGAGCAGTACTTC. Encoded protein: CASSHKRTGYSYEQYF.

The CDR3 here is CASSFGTNEKLFF. The CDR3, as DNA: TGTGCCAGCAGCTTCGGAACTAATGAAAAACTGTTTTTT. The chain has TRBV11-2 and TRBJ1-4, with D hard to call. The V gene's germline CDR1 is SGHAT and CDR2 FQNNGV. V was clipped by 3 bases and J by 1 base, with 3 bases between them. There are 13 residues in the CDR3.

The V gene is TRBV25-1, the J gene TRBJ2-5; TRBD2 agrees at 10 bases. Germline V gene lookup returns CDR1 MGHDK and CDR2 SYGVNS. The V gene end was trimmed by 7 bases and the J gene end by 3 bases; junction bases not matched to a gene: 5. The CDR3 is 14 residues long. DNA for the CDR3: TGTGCCAGCAATTTGAGCGGGAGGGAAGAGACCCAGTACTTC. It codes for CASNLSGREETQYF.

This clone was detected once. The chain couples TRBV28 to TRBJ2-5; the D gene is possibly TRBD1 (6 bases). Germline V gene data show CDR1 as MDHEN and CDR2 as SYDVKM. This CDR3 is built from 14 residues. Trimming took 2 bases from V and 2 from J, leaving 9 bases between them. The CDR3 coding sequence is TGTGCCAGCAGTTTAAGGGACATACAAGAGACCCAGTACTTC. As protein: CASSLRDIQETQYF.

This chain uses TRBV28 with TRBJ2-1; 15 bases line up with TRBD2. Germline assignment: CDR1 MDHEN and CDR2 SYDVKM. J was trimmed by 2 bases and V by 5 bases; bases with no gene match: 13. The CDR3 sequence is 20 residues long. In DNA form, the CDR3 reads TGTGCCAGCAGTGCCCCGGGACTAGCGGGAGGATTGGGGACCTACAATGAGCAGTTCTTC. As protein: CASSAPGLAGGLGTYNEQFF.

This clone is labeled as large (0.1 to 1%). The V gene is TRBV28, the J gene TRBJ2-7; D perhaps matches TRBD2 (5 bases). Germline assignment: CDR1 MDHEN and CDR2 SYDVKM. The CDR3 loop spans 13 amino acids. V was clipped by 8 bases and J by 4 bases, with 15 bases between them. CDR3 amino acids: CASDPGNKYEQYF. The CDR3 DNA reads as TGTGCCAGCGACCCGGGAAATAAGTACGAGCAGTACTTC.

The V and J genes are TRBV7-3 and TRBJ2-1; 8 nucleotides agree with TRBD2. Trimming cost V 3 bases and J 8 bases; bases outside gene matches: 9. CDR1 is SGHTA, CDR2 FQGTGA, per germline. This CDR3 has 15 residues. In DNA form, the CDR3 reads TGTGCCAGCAGCTTTACTAGCGGAAAAGCTGATGAGCAGTTCTTC. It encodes CASSFTSGKADEQFF.

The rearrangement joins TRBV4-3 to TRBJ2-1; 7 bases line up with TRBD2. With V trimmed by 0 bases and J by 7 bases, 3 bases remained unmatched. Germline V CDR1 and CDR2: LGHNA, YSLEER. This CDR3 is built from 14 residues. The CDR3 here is CASSQEPSGNEQFF. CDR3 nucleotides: TGCGCCAGCAGCCAAGAACCTAGCGGTAATGAGCAGTTCTTC.

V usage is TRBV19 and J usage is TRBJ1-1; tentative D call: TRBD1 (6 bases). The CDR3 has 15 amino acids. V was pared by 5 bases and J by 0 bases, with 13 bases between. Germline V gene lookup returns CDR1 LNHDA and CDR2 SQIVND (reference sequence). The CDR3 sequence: CASSPLRQVNTEAFF. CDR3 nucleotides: TGTGCCAGTAGTCCTTTGAGACAGGTGAACACTGAAGCTTTCTTT.

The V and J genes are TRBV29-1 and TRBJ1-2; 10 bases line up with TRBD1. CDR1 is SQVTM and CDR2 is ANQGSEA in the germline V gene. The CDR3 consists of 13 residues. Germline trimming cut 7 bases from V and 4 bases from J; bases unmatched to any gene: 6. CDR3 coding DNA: TGCAGCGCCCGGGACAGGGGAAGCTATGGCTACACCTTC. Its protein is CSARDRGSYGYTF. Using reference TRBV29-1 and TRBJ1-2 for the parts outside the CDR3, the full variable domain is SAVISQKPSRDICQRGTSLTIQCQVDSQVTMMFWYRQQPGQSLTLIATANQGSEATYESGFVIDKFPISRPNLTFSTLTVSNMSPEDSSIYLCSARDRGSYGYTFGSGTRLTVV.

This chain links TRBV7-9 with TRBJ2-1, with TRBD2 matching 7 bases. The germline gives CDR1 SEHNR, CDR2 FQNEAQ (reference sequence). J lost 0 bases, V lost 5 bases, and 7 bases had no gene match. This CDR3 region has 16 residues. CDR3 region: CASSARLASSYNEQFF. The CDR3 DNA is TGTGCCAGCAGCGCAAGACTAGCCAGCTCCTACAATGAGCAGTTCTTC. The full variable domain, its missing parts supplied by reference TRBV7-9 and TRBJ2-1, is DTGVSQNPRHKITKRGQNVTFRCDPISEHNRLYWYRQTLGQGPEFLTYFQNEAQLEKSRLLSDRFSAERPKGSFSTLEIQRTEQGDSAMYLCASSARLASSYNEQFFGPGTRLTVL.

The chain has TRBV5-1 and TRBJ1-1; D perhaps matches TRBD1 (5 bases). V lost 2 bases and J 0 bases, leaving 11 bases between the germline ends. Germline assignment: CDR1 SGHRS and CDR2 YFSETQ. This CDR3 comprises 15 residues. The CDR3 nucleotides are TGCGCCAGCAGCTTACCCGGGACTATGAACACTGAAGCTTTCTTT. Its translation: CASSLPGTMNTEAFF.

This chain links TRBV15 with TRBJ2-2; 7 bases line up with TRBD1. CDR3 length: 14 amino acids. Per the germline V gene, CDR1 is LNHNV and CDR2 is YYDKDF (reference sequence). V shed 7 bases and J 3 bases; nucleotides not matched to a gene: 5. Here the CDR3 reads CATNQGVHTGELFF. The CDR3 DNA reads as TGTGCCACCAATCAGGGGGTGCACACCGGGGAGCTGTTTTTT.

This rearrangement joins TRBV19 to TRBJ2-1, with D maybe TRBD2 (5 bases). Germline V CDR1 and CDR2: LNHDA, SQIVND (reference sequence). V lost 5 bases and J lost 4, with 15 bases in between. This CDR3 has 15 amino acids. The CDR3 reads CASSQLGISYNEQFF. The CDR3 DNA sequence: TGTGCCAGTAGTCAACTAGGAATTTCTTACAATGAGCAGTTCTTC.

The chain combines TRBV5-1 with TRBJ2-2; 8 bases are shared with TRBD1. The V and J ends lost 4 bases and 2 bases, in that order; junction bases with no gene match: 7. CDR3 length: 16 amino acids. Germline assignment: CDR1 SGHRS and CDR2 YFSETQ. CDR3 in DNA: TGCGCCAGCAGCCTCCACCAGGGGGCCAACACCGGGGAGCTGTTTTTT. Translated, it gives CASSLHQGANTGELFF.

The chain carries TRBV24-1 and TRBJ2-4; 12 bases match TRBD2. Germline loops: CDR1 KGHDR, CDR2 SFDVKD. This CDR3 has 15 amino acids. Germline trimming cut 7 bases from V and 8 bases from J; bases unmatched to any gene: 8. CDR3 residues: CATSGLAGSRYIQYF. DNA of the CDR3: TGTGCCACCAGCGGACTAGCGGGAAGTAGGTACATTCAGTACTTC.

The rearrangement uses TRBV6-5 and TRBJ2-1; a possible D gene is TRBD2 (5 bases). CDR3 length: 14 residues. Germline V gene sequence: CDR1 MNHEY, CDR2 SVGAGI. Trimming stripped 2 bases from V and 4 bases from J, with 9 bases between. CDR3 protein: CASSYAGIYNEQFF. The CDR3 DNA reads TGTGCCAGCAGTTACGCCGGGATTTACAATGAGCAGTTCTTC.

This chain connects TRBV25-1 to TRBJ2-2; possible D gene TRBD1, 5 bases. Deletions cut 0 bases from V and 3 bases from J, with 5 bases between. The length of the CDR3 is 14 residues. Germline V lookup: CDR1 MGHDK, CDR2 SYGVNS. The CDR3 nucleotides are TGTGCCAGCAGTGAATACAGGGACACCGGGGAGCTGTTTTTT. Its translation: CASSEYRDTGELFF.